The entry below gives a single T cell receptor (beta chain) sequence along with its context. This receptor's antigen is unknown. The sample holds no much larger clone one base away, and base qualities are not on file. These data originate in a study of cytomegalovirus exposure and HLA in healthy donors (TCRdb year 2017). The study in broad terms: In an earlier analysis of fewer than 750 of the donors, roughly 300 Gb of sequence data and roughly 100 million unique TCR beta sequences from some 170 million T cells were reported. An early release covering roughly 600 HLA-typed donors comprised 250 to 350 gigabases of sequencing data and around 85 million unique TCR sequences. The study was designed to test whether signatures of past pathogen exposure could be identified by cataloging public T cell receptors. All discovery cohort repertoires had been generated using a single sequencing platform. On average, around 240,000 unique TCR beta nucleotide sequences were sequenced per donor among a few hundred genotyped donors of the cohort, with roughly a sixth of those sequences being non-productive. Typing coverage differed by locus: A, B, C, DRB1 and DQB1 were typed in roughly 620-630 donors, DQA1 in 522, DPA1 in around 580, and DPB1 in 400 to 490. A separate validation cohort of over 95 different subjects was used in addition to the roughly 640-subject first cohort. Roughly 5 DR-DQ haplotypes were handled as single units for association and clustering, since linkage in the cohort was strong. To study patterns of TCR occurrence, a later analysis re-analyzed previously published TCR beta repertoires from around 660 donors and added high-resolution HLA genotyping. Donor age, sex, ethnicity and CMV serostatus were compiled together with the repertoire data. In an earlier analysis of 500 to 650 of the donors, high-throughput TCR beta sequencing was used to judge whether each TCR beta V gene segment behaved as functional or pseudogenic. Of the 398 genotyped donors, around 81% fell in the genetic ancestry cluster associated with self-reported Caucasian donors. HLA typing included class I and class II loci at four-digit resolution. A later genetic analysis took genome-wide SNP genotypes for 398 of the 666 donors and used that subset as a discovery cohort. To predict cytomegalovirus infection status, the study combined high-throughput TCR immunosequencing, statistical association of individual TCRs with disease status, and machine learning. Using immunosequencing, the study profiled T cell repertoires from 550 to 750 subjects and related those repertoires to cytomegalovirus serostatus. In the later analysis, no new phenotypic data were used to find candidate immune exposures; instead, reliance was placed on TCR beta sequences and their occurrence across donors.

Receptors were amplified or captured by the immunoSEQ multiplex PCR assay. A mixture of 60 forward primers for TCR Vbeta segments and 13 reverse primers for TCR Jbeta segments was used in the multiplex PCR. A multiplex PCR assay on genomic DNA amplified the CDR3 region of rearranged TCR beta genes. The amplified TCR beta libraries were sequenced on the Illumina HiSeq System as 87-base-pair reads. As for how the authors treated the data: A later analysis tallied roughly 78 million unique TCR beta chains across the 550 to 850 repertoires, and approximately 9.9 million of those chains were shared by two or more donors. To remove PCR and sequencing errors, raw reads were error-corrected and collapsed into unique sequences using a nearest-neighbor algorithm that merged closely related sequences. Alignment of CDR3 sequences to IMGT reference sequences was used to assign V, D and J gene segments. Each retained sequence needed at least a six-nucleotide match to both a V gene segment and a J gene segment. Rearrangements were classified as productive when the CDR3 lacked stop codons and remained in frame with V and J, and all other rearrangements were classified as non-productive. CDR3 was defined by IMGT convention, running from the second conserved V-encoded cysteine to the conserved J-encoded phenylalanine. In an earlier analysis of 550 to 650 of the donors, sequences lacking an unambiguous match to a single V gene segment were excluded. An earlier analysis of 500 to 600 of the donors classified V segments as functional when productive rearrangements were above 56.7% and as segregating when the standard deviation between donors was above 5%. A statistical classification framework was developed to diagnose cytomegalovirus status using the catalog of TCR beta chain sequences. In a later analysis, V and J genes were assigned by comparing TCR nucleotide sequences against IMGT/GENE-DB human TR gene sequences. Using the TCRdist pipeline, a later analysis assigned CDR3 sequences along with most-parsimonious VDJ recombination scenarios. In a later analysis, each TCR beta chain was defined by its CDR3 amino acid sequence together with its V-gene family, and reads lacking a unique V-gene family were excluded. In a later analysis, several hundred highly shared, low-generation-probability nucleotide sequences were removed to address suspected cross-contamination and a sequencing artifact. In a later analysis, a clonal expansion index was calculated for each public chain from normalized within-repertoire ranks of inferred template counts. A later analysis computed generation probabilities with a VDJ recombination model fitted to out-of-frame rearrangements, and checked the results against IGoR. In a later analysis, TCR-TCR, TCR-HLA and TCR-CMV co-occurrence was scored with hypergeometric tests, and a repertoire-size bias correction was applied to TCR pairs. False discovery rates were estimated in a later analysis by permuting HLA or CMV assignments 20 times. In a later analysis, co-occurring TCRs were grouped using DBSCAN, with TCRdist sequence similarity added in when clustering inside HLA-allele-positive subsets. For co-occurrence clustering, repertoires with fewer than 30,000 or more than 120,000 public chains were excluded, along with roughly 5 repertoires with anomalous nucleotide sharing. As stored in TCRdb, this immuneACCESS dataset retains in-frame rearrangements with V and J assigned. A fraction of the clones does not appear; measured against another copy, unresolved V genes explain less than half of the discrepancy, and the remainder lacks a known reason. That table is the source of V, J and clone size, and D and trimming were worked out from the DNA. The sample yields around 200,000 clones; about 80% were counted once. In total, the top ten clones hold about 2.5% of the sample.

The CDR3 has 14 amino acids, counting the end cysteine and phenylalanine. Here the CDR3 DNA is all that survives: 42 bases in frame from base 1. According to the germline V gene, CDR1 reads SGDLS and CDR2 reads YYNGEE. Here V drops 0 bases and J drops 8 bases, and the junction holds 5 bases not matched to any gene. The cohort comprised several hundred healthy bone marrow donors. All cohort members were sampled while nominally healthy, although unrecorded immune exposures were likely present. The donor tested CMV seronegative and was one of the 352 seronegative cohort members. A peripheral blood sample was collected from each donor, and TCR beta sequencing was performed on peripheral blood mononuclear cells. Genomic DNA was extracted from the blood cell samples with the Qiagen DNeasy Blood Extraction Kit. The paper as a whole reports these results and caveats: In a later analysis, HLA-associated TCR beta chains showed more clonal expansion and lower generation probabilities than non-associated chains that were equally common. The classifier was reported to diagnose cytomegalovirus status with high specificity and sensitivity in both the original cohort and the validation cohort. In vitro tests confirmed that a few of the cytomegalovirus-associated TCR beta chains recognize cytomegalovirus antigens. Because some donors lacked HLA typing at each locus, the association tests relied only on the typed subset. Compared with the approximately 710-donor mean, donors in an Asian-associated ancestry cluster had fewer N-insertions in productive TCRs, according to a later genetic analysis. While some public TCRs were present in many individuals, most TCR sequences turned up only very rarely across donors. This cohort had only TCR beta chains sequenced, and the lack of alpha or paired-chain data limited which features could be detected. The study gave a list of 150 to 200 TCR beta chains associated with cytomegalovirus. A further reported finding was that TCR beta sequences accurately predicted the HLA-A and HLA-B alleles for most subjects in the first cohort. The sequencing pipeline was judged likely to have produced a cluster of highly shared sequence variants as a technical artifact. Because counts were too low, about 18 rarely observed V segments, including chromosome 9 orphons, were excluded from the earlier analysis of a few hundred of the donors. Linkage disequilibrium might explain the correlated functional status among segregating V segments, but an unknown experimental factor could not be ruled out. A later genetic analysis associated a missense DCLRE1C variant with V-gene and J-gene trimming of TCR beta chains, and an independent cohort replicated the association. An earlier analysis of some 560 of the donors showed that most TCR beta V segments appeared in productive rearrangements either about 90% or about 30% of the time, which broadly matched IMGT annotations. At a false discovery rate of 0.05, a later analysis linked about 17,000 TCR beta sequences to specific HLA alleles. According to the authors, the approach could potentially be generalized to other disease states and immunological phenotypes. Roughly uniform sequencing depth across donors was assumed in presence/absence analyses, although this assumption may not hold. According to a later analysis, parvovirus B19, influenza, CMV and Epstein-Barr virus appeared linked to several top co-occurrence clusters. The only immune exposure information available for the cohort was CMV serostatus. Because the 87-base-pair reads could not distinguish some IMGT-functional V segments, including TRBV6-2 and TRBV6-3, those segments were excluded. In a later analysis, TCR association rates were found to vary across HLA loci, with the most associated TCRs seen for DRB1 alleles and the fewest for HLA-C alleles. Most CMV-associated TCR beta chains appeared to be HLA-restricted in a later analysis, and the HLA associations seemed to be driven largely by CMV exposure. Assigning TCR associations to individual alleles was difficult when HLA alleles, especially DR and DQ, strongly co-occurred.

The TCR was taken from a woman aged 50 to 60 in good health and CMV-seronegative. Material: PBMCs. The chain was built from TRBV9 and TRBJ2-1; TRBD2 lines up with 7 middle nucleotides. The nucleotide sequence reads TGTGCCAGCAGCGTAGGAAGACTAGCTGATGAGCAGTTCTTC. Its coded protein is CASSVGRLADEQFF.